The clone carrying this T cell receptor (beta chain) was seen only a few times. Assay used: immunoSEQ multiplex PCR; TCRdb lists only in-frame clones, some missing. The sample has just over 2,000,000 clones, just under 95% seen once. It was CD45RO-negative cells, positively selected for CCR7, that made up naive CD8 cells, with terminally differentiated effector memory CD45RA+ cells excluded. The data derive from a study of shared clonotypes between healthy human individuals. The CDR3 sequence is 11 residues long. Germline CDR1 GTSNPN, CDR2 SVGIG (reference sequence). The V gene lost 4 bases and the J gene lost 5 bases, with 8 bases spanning the gap.

The V and J genes are TRBV30 and TRBJ1-1; D is unresolved. The receptor's source is a man younger than 30 in good health. The specimen sequenced was naive CD8+ T cells sorted from blood. CDR3: CAWKGWTEAFF. CDR3 nucleotide sequence: TGTGCCTGGAAAGGATGGACTGAAGCTTTCTTT.